This is a list of T cell receptor beta chains from one sample in a study of human thymus T cells. Clones were read by immunoSEQ multiplex PCR, and TCRdb kept only the in-frame ones, dropping some. Seen here are roughly 120,000 clones, 90% to 95% observed once, and the top ten hold around 0.022%. Specimen: thymus tissue. These receptors all stem from a boy under two years old with a congenital heart defect but otherwise immunologically healthy. CDR3s include the opening cysteine and the closing phenylalanine or tryptophan. The order of the fields is D gene, clone size, J gene, CDR3 length, V gene, CDR3 DNA, CDR3 protein. The D gene is left open where the match is weak. Expanded clones get a size class; other rows say once, few or many, or leave the size out.

.,.,TRBJ2-3,15,TRBV4-1,TGCGCCAGCAGCCGCCTTCCGGGGGGCGGAGATACGCAGTATTTT,CASSRLPGGGDTQYF
.,.,TRBJ2-7,14,TRBV27,TGTGCCAGCAGTCCGGGGCGGGGAGCCTACGAGCAGTACTTC,CASSPGRGAYEQYF
.,.,TRBJ2-2,14,TRBV18,TGTGCCAGCTCACAGGGGACAAACACCGGGGAGCTGTTTTTT,CASSQGTNTGELFF
.,.,TRBJ1-2,15,TRBV5-6,TGTGCCAGCAGCTGGGCCCCGCAATCTAACTATGGCTACACCTTC,CASSWAPQSNYGYTF
.,.,TRBJ2-7,13,TRBV5-6,TGTGCCAGCAGCGAGGACAGTCCCTACGAGCAGTACTTC,CASSEDSPYEQYF
.,.,TRBJ2-7,11,TRBV20-1,TGCAGTGCTAGGATTCGTCACGAGCAGTACTTC,CSARIRHEQYF
.,once,TRBJ2-7,11,TRBV28,TGTGCCAGCAGTCCTAAGGGAGAGCAGTACTTC,CASSPKGEQYF
.,.,TRBJ1-3,17,TRBV14,TGTGCCAGCAGCCAAGTATCCGGGGGCAGCTCTGGAAACACCATATATTTT,CASSQVSGGSSGNTIYF
TRBD2,.,TRBJ2-1,18,TRBV4-1,TGCGCCAGCAGCCAACTCGGACTAGCGGGGGGGACCTACAATGAGCAGTTCTTC,CASSQLGLAGGTYNEQFF
.,.,TRBJ2-2,15,TRBV5-6,TGTGCCAGCAGCTATGGGGGTACTAACACCGGGGAGCTGTTTTTT,CASSYGGTNTGELFF